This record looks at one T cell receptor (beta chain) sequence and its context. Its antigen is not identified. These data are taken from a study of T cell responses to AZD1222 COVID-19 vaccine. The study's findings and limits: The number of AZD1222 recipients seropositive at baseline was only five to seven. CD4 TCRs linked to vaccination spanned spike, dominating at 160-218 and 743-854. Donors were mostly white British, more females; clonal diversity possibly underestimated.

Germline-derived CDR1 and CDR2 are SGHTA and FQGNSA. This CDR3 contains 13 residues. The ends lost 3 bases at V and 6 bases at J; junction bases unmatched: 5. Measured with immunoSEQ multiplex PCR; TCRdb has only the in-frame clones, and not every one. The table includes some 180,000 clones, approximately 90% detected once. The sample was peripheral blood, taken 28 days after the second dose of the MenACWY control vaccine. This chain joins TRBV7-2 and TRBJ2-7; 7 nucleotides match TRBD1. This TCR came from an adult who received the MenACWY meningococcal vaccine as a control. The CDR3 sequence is CASSFQGVGEQYF. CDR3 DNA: TGTGCCAGCAGCTTTCAGGGGGTTGGCGAGCAGTACTTC.